The clone carrying this T cell receptor (beta chain) was observed a handful of times. Its antigen is undetermined. These data originate in a study of T cell repertoires in cytomegalovirus infection. MiXCR was run by TCRdb on the reads, yielding one entry per CDR3 protein. The sample yields fewer than 1,000,000 distinct CDR3 sequences, 30% to 40% seen once. Germline CDR1 is MNHEY and CDR2 is SVGAGI. V lost 2 bases to trimming and J lost 2 bases, with 15 bases between them. The CDR3 totals 16 residues. The chain combines TRBV6-5 with TRBJ1-2; no clear D. The clonotype was recovered from a human donor in good health (CMV status not recorded). Some clones in this sample may be carry-over from other donors' samples. This material consisted of cultured CD8+ T cells from PBMCs, taken from culture after CMV antigen stimulation. The CDR3 bases are TGTGCCAGCAGTTACCTCTCCTACCTCTACAACTATGGCTACACCTTC. Its protein is CASSYLSYLYNYGYTF.